This T cell receptor beta chain is from a study of cytomegalovirus exposure and HLA in healthy donors. Findings and caveats of the study: By a later analysis, the bulk of CMV-associated TCR beta chains appeared HLA-restricted. The authors judged a highly shared variant cluster likely a sequencing artifact. For TCR beta chains, V- and J-gene trimming was later linked to a missense DCLRE1C variant.

A note on this clone: Its matching antigen is unknown.

In germline, CDR1 is SEHNR, CDR2 FQNEAQ (reference sequence). Unmatched junction bases numbered 6, after V lost 7 bases and J lost 0 bases. The CDR3 loop spans 15 amino acids. PCR was performed using 60 Vbeta and 13 Jbeta primers. Assay used: immunoSEQ multiplex PCR; TCRdb lists only in-frame clones, some missing. The sample carries around 150,000 clones, 70% to 90% recorded once. J is TRBJ2-1 and V is TRBV7-9; 7 bases align to TRBD2. The specimen was PBMCs. The receptor was isolated from a man aged 40-49 years in good health and CMV-seronegative. CDR3 loop: CASTYGGSSYNEQFF. In nucleotides, the CDR3 is TGTGCCAGCACCTACGGGGGGAGCTCCTACAATGAGCAGTTCTTC.